This TCR beta chain appears in the sequencing data of a study of shared clonotypes between healthy human individuals. Around 220 ng DNA, 25,000 to 35,000 T cell genomes, went into each sorted-subset replicate PCR. Clones were read by immunoSEQ multiplex PCR, and TCRdb kept only the in-frame ones, dropping some. The profile covers 2.3 million or so clones, with over 90% appearing a single time and around 0.4% taken by the ten largest. The study's findings and limits: Across a handful of donors, naive CD4 shared around 5.3%, naive CD8 3.5% to 4%, memory CD4 more than 2%, memory CD8 around 0.42%.

Note on this clone: Antigen unknown.

Germline-derived CDR1 and CDR2 are SGHVS and FNYEAQ. The CDR3 has 17 residues. Unmatched junction bases numbered 10, after V lost 0 bases and J lost 3 bases. Source material: naive CD4+ T cells from PBMCs. Subset defined: CD45RA+ positively selected. The sequence derives from a man between 18 and 29 years old in good health. Some clones in this sample may be carry-over from other donors' samples. This chain uses TRBV7-6 with TRBJ2-7, with 8 bases matching TRBD2. In DNA form, the CDR3 reads TGTGCCAGCAGCTTAGCCCCGAGAAGCGGGAGAGGCTACGAGCAGTACTTC. Translating gives CASSLAPRSGRGYEQYF. Based on the CDR3 plus reference TRBV7-6 and TRBJ2-7, the full variable domain is GAGVSQSPRYKVTKRGQDVALRCDPISGHVSLYWYRQALGQGPEFLTYFNYEAQQDKSGLPNDRFSAERPEGSISTLTIQRTEQRDSAMYRCASSLAPRSGRGYEQYFGPGTRLTVT.